This TCR beta chain came from a study of blood T cell repertoires in COVID-19. Germline assignment: CDR1 SGHTS and CDR2 YDEGEE. The CDR3 consists of 18 residues. V shed 4 bases and J 2 bases; nucleotides not matched to a gene: 10. Clones were sequenced by immunoSEQ multiplex PCR, and TCRdb holds only the in-frame ones, with some missing. This table has 85,000 to 100,000 clones, 88% appearing once. Sequencing was carried out using peripheral blood. This TCR came from a man aged 45 to 65 with COVID-19, enrolled during active disease. The rearrangement links TRBV5-8 to TRBJ2-5, with 14 bases aligning to TRBD2. In DNA, the CDR3 is TGTGCCAGCAGCCTCCGACGACTAGCGGGGGGGCATCAAGAGACCCAGTACTTC. Translation: CASSLRRLAGGHQETQYF.